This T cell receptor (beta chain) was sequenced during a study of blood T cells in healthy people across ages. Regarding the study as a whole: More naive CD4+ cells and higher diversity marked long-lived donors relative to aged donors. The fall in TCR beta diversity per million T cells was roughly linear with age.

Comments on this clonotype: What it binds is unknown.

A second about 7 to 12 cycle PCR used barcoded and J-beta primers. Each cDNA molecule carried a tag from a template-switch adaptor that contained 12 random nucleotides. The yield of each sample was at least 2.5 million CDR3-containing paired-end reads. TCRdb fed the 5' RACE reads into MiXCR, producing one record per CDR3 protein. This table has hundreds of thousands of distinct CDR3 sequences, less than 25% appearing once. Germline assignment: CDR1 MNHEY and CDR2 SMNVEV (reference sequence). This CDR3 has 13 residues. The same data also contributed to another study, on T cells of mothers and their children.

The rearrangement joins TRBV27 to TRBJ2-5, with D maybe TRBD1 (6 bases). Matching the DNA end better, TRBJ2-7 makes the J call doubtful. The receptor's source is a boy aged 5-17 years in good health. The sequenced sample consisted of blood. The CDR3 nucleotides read TGTACATCCTCGAGGGACAAATCCTACGAGCAGTACTTC. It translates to CTSSRDKSYEQYF.